What follows describes a single T cell receptor (beta chain). The record originates from a study of shared clonotypes between healthy human individuals. The CDR3 totals 16 residues. Deletions cut 3 bases from V and 4 bases from J, with 18 bases between. CDR1 is SGHRS, CDR2 YFSETQ, per germline. Assay used: immunoSEQ multiplex PCR; TCRdb lists only in-frame clones, some missing. Here the sample spans a few million clones, about 92% being singletons. This clonotype was sampled from a man aged 18 to 30 in good health. The rearrangement joins TRBV5-1 to TRBJ2-3, with D unclear. Source material: naive CD4+ T cells sorted from blood. Subset given: CD45RA+ positively selected. The CDR3 protein is CASSSGSGRSADTQYF. The CDR3 region has the DNA TGCGCCAGCAGCTCTGGGTCGGGCCGGTCGGCAGATACGCAGTATTTT.